This TCR beta chain was recovered during a study of blood T cell repertoires in COVID-19. Study background: Specimens from acute and convalescent COVID-19 originated in the United States, Italy and Spain. The cDNA or gDNA used as material had been derived from T cells, B-cell-depleted T cells, or PBMCs.

In the study's own analysis: Estimates of nucleated cell counts were drawn from the amplification of reference gene primers. Sequenced by immunoSEQ multiplex PCR; TCRdb stores in-frame clones only, minus some. The V and J calls and the clone size are those of that table, but D and trimming were determined from the DNA. The top ten hold around 6% of the sample, which has a few hundred thousand clones, 70% to 90% seen once. The CDR3 has 13 residues. Germline CDR1 and CDR2: LGHNT and FRNRAP. V was trimmed by 4 bases and J by 6 bases, leaving 10 bases between them. The clonotype comes from a man between 18 and 35 years old who had recovered from COVID-19. Sequencing was performed on peripheral blood. The chain uses TRBV12-5 and TRBJ1-5; D may be TRBD1 (6 bases). CDR3 nucleotide sequence: TGTGCTAGTGGTTACAGGGCGGCTCAGCCCCAGCATTTT. As protein: CASGYRAAQPQHF.